The 24 T cell receptor beta chains listed next were all sequenced from one sample in a study of cytomegalovirus exposure and HLA in healthy donors. Use of 60 Vbeta and 13 Jbeta primers characterized the PCR. The method was immunoSEQ multiplex PCR; TCRdb's version includes in-frame clones alone and lacks a portion of them. The sample lists about 120,000 clones, about four fifths occurring once. Input material: PBMCs. Receptor source: a woman aged 40-49 years in good health and CMV-seropositive.

This clone was found once. The chain employs TRBV28 and TRBJ2-7; 10 nucleotides agree with TRBD1. This CDR3 is 15 amino acids long. V was pared by 5 bases and J by 4 bases, with 8 bases of the junction left unmatched. Looked up from germline, CDR1 is MDHEN and CDR2 is SYDVKM. CDR3 nucleotides: TGTGCCAGCAGTCCCTGGACAGGGGGAATTTACGAGCAGTACTTC. This sequence encodes CASSPWTGGIYEQYF.

The V gene is TRBV4-3, the J gene TRBJ2-1; 8 bases are a match to TRBD2. Germline CDR1 reads LGHNA; CDR2 reads YSLEER. The junction had 10 bases not matched to a gene; V was cut back by 4 bases and J by 5 bases. This CDR3 is built from 16 residues. The CDR3 reads CASSRDRTSRHNEQFF. The CDR3 DNA follows: TGCGCCAGCAGCCGGGATAGGACTAGCCGCCACAATGAGCAGTTCTTC.

The chain couples TRBV19 to TRBJ1-2, with TRBD1 matching 7 bases. Trimming cost V 5 bases and J 5 bases; bases outside gene matches: 2. In germline, CDR1 is LNHDA, CDR2 SQIVND (reference sequence). The CDR3 totals 12 residues. CDR3 sequence: CASSDRVYGYTF. Written as DNA, the CDR3 is TGTGCCAGTAGTGACAGGGTATATGGCTACACCTTC.

V usage is TRBV12-5 and J usage is TRBJ2-3; 7 bases align to TRBD1. This CDR3 has 16 residues. The germline V gene has CDR1 LGHNT and CDR2 FRNRAP. V lost 0 bases, J lost 1 base, and 4 bases stayed unmatched. The CDR3 protein is CASGLVLQGGTDTQYF. The CDR3 coding sequence is TGTGCTAGTGGTTTGGTACTTCAGGGGGGCACAGATACGCAGTATTTT.

This chain's CDR3 is CASSRHGRGDQPQHF. CDR3 nucleotide sequence: TGTGCCAGCAGCCGACACGGGAGGGGCGATCAGCCCCAGCATTTT. The rearrangement links TRBV7-9 to TRBJ1-5, with TRBD1 as a possible D gene (5 bases). V shed 5 bases and J shed 5 bases, with 16 bases lying between them. The CDR3 has 15 amino acids. Germline V lookup: CDR1 SEHNR, CDR2 FQNEAQ (reference sequence). The variable domain in full, with the rest retrieved from reference TRBV7-9 and TRBJ1-5, is DTGVSQNPRHKITKRGQNVTFRCDPISEHNRLYWYRQTLGQGPEFLTYFQNEAQLEKSRLLSDRFSAERPKGSFSTLEIQRTEQGDSAMYLCASSRHGRGDQPQHFGDGTRLSIL.

The V gene is TRBV5-1, the J gene TRBJ2-1; a possible D gene is TRBD1 (6 bases). CDR1 and CDR2 (germline): SGHRS, YFSETQ. Deletions cut 0 bases from V and 1 base from J, with 8 bases between. The CDR3 extends over 15 amino acids. The CDR3 loop is CASSLEDRSYNEQFF. CDR3 bases: TGCGCCAGCAGCTTGGAAGACAGGTCCTACAATGAGCAGTTCTTC.

This chain links TRBV10-3 with TRBJ2-5; 8 positions agree with TRBD1. V trimming: 2 bases; J trimming: 0 bases; junction bases outside the gene matches: 8. The CDR3 is 17 residues long. Germline assignment: CDR1 ENHRY and CDR2 SYGVKD. In DNA, the CDR3 is TGTGCCATCAGTGAGGGGCGGGACAGGAGATACCAAGAGACCCAGTACTTC. This sequence encodes CAISEGRDRRYQETQYF.

The CDR3 here is CASSLGTGNYEQYF. The DNA for the CDR3 is TGTGCCAGCAGCTTAGGGACAGGGAACTACGAGCAGTACTTC. The rearrangement links TRBV7-9 to TRBJ2-7; 8 bases line up with TRBD1. The CDR3 totals 14 residues. Germline V gives CDR1 SEHNR, CDR2 FQNEAQ (reference sequence). Trimming removed 1 base from V and 3 bases from J; junction bases left unmatched: 2.

V is TRBV6-1 and J is TRBJ2-7; 10 bases fit TRBD1. Germline V CDR1 and CDR2: MNHNS, SASEGT. CDR3 size: 15 residues. The V segment lost 0 bases and the J segment 2 bases; nucleotides outside the gene matches: 1. In DNA, the CDR3 is TGTGCCAGCAGTGAAGCCGGGACAGGGGCCTACGAGCAGTACTTC. Protein product: CASSEAGTGAYEQYF.

This clone showed up just a few times. The rearrangement links TRBV7-2 to TRBJ1-2; 10 nucleotides agree with TRBD1. The CDR3 consists of 15 residues. Unmatched junction bases numbered 6, after V lost 2 bases and J lost 6 bases. The germline V gene encodes CDR1 SGHTA and CDR2 FQGNSA. The CDR3 loop is CASSLIPGTGDGYTF. The CDR3 nucleotides read TGTGCCAGCAGCTTAATTCCCGGGACAGGGGATGGCTACACCTTC. The complete variable domain, with remaining parts taken from reference TRBV7-2 and TRBJ1-2, reads GAGVSQSPSNKVTEKGKDVELRCDPISGHTALYWYRQSLGQGLEFLIYFQGNSAPDKSGLPSDRFSAERTGGSVSTLTIQRTQQEDSAVYLCASSLIPGTGDGYTFGSGTRLTVV.

The V and J genes are TRBV4-1 and TRBJ2-1; D unclear. The CDR3 loop spans 13 amino acids. The V gene's germline CDR1 is MGHRA and CDR2 YSYEKL. The germline V and J ends were trimmed by 2 bases and 3 bases, with 5 bases remaining between them. The CDR3 region has the DNA TGCGCCAGCAGCCAAAATCTCTACAATGAGCAGTTCTTC. Protein sequence: CASSQNLYNEQFF.

This clone has more than one count but fewer than ten. Its ends do not fully match the called genes, so a read error is possible. The chain joins TRBV2 to TRBJ2-2, with TRBD2 as a possible D gene (5 bases). CDR3 length: 11 residues. The germline V gene encodes CDR1 SNHLY and CDR2 FYNNEI. The CDR3 bases are TGTGCCAGCAGTGAACACCGGGGAGCTGTTTTT. It encodes CASSEHRGAVF.

A single count supports this clone. The chain links TRBV7-6 to TRBJ2-6; TRBD1 aligns across 12 bases. From germline, CDR1 is SGHVS and CDR2 FNYEAQ. The CDR3 spans 19 residues. Unmatched junction bases numbered 16, after V lost 9 bases and J lost 4 bases. CDR3 sequence: CASTGTGGSRLRGANVLTF. The CDR3 coding sequence is TGTGCCAGTACCGGGACAGGGGGCTCCCGCTTGAGGGGGGCCAACGTCCTGACTTTC.

The gene calls are TRBV21-1 and TRBJ2-7; whether TRBD2, the table's D call, matches the DNA was not checked. TRBV21-1 is deemed a pseudogene. The CDR3 loop spans 17 amino acids. The CDR3 reads CASSKEAEREGSYEQYF. For the CDR3, the DNA is TGTGCCAGCAGCAAAGAAGCGGAGCGGGAGGGTTCCTACGAGCAGTACTTC.

The V and J genes are TRBV7-6 and TRBJ1-1; 12 nucleotides line up with TRBD1. Germline CDR1 and CDR2: SGHVS and FNYEAQ. V shed 5 bases and J 4 bases; nucleotides not matched to a gene: 5. The CDR3 runs 15 residues. The CDR3 DNA follows: TGTGCCAGCAGCCAAGGGACAGGGGGCGTCACTGAAGCTTTCTTT. Translation gives CASSQGTGGVTEAFF.

This rearrangement joins TRBV4-2 to TRBJ1-1; 8 bases agree with TRBD1. With 1 base clipped from V and 1 base from J, the junction kept 2 bases outside the gene matches. The CDR3 extends over 15 amino acids. Per the germline V gene, CDR1 is LGHNA and CDR2 is YNFKEQ. The CDR3 DNA follows: TGTGCCAGCAGCCAAGCCGGGACAGGGAACACTGAAGCTTTCTTT. Protein sequence: CASSQAGTGNTEAFF.

The V and J genes are TRBV6-1 and TRBJ2-7; D ambiguous. Looked up from germline, CDR1 is MNHNS and CDR2 is SASEGT. The CDR3 consists of 12 residues. The V end lost 1 base, the J end lost 3 bases, and 4 bases lay between the germline ends. The CDR3: CASSEGGYEQYF. The CDR3, as DNA: TGTGCCAGCAGTGAAGGAGGCTACGAGCAGTACTTC.

The chain has TRBV5-1 and TRBJ2-2; maybe TRBD1 (6 bases). CDR3 length equals 16 residues. The V and J ends lost 5 bases and 1 base respectively, with 15 bases between them. Germline V gene data show CDR1 as SGHRS and CDR2 as YFSETQ. The CDR3 sequence is CASSVGHLKNTGELFF. Written as DNA, the CDR3 is TGCGCCAGCAGTGTGGGACACCTGAAGAACACCGGGGAGCTGTTTTTT. Drawing the rest from reference TRBV5-1 and TRBJ2-2, the complete variable domain is KAGVTQTPRYLIKTRGQQVTLSCSPISGHRSVSWYQQTPGQGLQFLFEYFSETQRNKGNFPGRFSGRQFSNSRSEMNVSTLELGDSALYLCASSVGHLKNTGELFFGEGSRLTVL.

This chain joins TRBV30 and TRBJ2-7; a possible D gene is TRBD1 (6 bases). The CDR3 totals 15 residues. Germline CDR1 GTSNPN, CDR2 SVGIG (reference sequence). V was clipped by 1 base and J by 2 bases, with 15 bases between them. CDR3 in amino acids: CAWSGYKRTAYEQYF. The CDR3 bases are TGTGCCTGGAGTGGTTATAAACGGACAGCCTACGAGCAGTACTTC.

The chain links TRBV27 to TRBJ2-5; a possible D gene is TRBD2 (6 bases). CDR1 MNHEY and CDR2 SMNVEV come from the germline V gene (reference sequence). This CDR3 region has 14 residues. Trimming left V 5 bases short and J 5 bases short, with 15 bases between. CDR3 sequence: CASSPPGVRETQYF. The CDR3 DNA is TGTGCCAGCAGTCCCCCGGGGGTACGGGAGACCCAGTACTTC.

V gene TRBV27 combines with J gene TRBJ2-3; 8 nucleotides line up with TRBD1. Losses at the gene ends were 5 bases for V and 4 bases for J; bases not matched to a gene: 8. Germline V lookup: CDR1 MNHEY, CDR2 SMNVEV (reference sequence). The CDR3 totals 15 residues. This CDR3 reads CASSQGAILADTQYF. The CDR3 DNA reads as TGTGCCAGCAGTCAGGGGGCAATACTGGCAGATACGCAGTATTTT.

In its sample, this clone was seen once. This chain uses TRBV7-2 with TRBJ2-1, with 9 bases matching TRBD2. Germline V lookup: CDR1 SGHTA, CDR2 FQGNSA. The CDR3 covers 17 residues. V shed 5 bases and J 9 bases; nucleotides not matched to a gene: 17. The CDR3 DNA sequence: TGTGCCAGCAGCCTCCGCGCCGGGACTAGCAGTGTTAGTGAGCAGTTCTTC. Amino acid sequence: CASSLRAGTSSVSEQFF.

The rearrangement uses TRBV30 and TRBJ1-2; D is unclear. Deletions cut 0 bases from V and 0 bases from J, with 5 bases between. The CDR3 extends over 13 amino acids. CDR1 GTSNPN and CDR2 SVGIG come from the germline V gene (reference sequence). CDR3 region: CAWSVGANYGYTF. The CDR3 DNA reads TGTGCCTGGAGTGTCGGAGCTAACTATGGCTACACCTTC.

This sequence joins TRBV7-2 and TRBJ1-1; D perhaps matches TRBD1 (6 bases). Germline CDR1 is SGHTA and CDR2 is FQGNSA. The V gene lost 5 bases and the J gene lost 5 bases, with 18 bases spanning the gap. This CDR3 spans 15 amino acids. Written as DNA, the CDR3 is TGTGCCAGCAGCCTAGGCGGGGGGGGCAGGACTGAAGCTTTCTTT. It translates to CASSLGGGGRTEAFF.